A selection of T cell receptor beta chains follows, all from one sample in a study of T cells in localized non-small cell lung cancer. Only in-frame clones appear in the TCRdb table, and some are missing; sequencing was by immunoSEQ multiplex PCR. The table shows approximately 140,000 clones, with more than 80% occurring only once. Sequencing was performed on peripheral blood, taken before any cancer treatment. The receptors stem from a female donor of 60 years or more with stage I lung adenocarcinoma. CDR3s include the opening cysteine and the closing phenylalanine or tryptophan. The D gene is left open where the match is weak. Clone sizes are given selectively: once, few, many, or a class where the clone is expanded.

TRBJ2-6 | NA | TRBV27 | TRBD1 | CASSRQGQSGANVLTF | TGTGCCAGCAGCCGCCAGGGACAGTCTGGGGCCAACGTCCTGACTTTC
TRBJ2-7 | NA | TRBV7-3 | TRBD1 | CASSLTGTGSHEQYF | TGTGCCAGCAGCTTAACCGGGACAGGGTCCCACGAGCAGTACTTC
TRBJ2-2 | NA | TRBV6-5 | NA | CASSTGLKNTGELFF | TGTGCCAGCTCTACCGGACTAAAAAATACCGGGGAGCTGTTTTTT
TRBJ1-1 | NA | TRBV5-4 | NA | CASSWAGGSLNTEAFF | TGTGCCAGCAGTTGGGCGGGCGGGTCTCTGAACACTGAAGCTTTCTTT
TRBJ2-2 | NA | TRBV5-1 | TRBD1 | CASSPALGQGFGELFF | TGCGCCAGCAGCCCCGCCCTCGGACAGGGTTTCGGGGAGCTGTTTTTT
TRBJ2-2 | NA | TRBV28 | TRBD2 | CASSFSSGRTTGELFF | TGTGCCAGCAGTTTCTCCAGCGGGAGGACCACCGGGGAGCTGTTTTTT
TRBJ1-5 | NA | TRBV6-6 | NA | CASSYGLQNSNQPQHF | TGTGCCAGCAGTTACGGCCTACAAAATAGCAATCAGCCCCAGCATTTT
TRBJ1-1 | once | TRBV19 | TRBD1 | CASSIGGRGLRTEAFF | TGTGCCAGTAGTATTGGGGGCAGGGGGCTTCGCACTGAAGCTTTCTTT
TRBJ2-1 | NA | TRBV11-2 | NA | CASSSISSGYEQFF | TGTGCCAGCAGCTCGATTTCAAGTGGCTATGAGCAGTTCTTC
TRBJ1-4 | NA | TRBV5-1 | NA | CASTRGDSTNEKLFF | TGCGCCAGCACCCGAGGCGACAGTACTAATGAAAAACTGTTTTTT
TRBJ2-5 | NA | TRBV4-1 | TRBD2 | CASSQDRGSQETQYF | TGCGCCAGCAGCCAAGATCGCGGGAGTCAAGAGACCCAGTACTTC
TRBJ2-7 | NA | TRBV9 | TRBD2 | CASSLRGGEQYF | TGTGCCAGCAGCCTCCGGGGGGGCGAGCAGTACTTC
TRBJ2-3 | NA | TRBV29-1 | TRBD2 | CSVKGLAGPTDTQYF | TGCAGCGTTAAAGGACTAGCGGGGCCCACAGATACGCAGTATTTT
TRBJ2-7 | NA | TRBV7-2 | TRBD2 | CASSSGLAGVYEQYF | TGTGCCAGCAGCTCGGGACTAGCGGGAGTCTACGAGCAGTACTTC
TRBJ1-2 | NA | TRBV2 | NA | CASSQTRGDNYGYTF | TGTGCCAGCAGTCAAACCCGGGGGGACAACTATGGCTACACCTTC
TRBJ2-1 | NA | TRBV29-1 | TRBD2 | CSVGGLLTSGRVLKPNEQFF | TGCAGCGTTGGGGGGCTTTTGACTAGCGGGAGGGTATTAAAACCCAATGAGCAGTTCTTC
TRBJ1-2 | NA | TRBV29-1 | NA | CSAHPAGIGYTF | TGCAGCGCCCACCCAGCTGGAATTGGCTACACCTTC
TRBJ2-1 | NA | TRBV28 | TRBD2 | CASTGMASGRAHEQFF | TGTGCCAGCACGGGGATGGCTAGCGGGAGGGCCCATGAGCAGTTCTTC
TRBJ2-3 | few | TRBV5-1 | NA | CASNPVVTDTQYF | TGCGCCAGCAACCCTGTGGTAACAGATACGCAGTATTTT
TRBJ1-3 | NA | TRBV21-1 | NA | CASSKDFWDRPKEGIENTIYF | TGTGCCAGCAGCAAAGATTTTTGGGACAGGCCAAAGGAAGGAATAGAAAACACCATATATTTT
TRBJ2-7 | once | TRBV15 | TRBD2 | CATSRDYRLAGEYEQYF | TGTGCCACCAGCAGAGATTATCGACTAGCGGGAGAATACGAGCAGTACTTC
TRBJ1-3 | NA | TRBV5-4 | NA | CASSLEAVGNTIYF | TGTGCCAGCAGCTTGGAGGCAGTTGGAAACACCATATATTTT
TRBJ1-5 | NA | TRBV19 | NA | CASSTQGNQPQHF | TGTGCCAGTAGTACCCAGGGAAATCAGCCCCAGCATTTT
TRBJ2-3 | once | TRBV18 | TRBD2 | CASSPPRLAGGLDTQYF | TGTGCCAGCTCACCACCGAGACTAGCGGGAGGGTTAGATACGCAGTATTTT
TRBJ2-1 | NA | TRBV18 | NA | CASSVPEASSYNEQFF | TGTGCCAGCTCAGTCCCGGAGGCTAGCTCCTACAATGAGCAGTTCTTC
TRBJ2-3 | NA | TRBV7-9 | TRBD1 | CASSRGTADTQYF | TGTGCCAGCAGCCGAGGGACAGCAGATACGCAGTATTTT
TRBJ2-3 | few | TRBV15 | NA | CATSRDADVSVGDTQYF | TGTGCCACCAGCAGAGACGCCGACGTAAGTGTTGGGGATACGCAGTATTTT
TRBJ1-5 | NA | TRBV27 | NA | CASSFGGSGQPQHF | TGTGCCAGCAGTTTTGGGGGGTCGGGTCAGCCCCAGCATTTT
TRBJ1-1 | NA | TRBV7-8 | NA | CASSPRNTEAFF | TGTGCCAGCAGCCCACGGAACACTGAAGCTTTCTTT
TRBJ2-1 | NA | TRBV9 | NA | CASSVGGTGRNEQFF | TGTGCCAGCAGCGTAGGAGGGACGGGTCGGAATGAGCAGTTCTTC
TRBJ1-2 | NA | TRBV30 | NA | CAWSFSRGSYGYTF | TGTGCCTGGAGTTTTAGCCGGGGGAGCTATGGCTACACCTTC
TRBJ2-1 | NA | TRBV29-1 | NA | CSAGTGAAREFF | TGCAGCGCAGGGACCGGGGCAGCGCGTGAATTCTTC
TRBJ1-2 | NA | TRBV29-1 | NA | CSGGGGNYGYTF | TGCAGCGGGGGAGGGGGTAACTATGGCTACACCTTC
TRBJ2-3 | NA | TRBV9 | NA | CASSAQGTPTDTQYF | TGTGCCAGCAGCGCCCAGGGTACCCCCACAGATACGCAGTATTTT
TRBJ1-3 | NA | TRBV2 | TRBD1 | CASSTPGQGGSSGNTIYF | TGTGCCAGCAGTACTCCCGGACAGGGGGGTTCCTCTGGAAACACCATATATTTT
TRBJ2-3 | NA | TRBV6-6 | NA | CASSGSDSFTDTQYF | TGTGCCAGCAGTGGGTCCGACTCCTTCACAGATACGCAGTATTTT
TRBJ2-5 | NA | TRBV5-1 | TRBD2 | CASSLGLAGVQETQYF | TGCGCCAGCAGCTTGGGGCTAGCGGGGGTTCAAGAGACCCAGTACTTC
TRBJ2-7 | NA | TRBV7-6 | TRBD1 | CASSMGQGSTYEQYF | TGTGCCAGCAGCATGGGACAGGGAAGCACCTACGAGCAGTACTTC
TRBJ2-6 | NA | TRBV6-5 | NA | CASVASGANVLTF | TGTGCCAGCGTTGCCTCTGGGGCCAACGTCCTGACTTTC
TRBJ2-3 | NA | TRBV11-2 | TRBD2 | CASSTTSGSVADTQYF | TGTGCCAGCAGCACCACTAGCGGGAGTGTTGCAGATACGCAGTATTTT